A single T cell receptor beta chain is shown here with its context. What it binds is not known. The CDR3 is 14 amino acids. Losses at the gene ends were 3 bases for V and 6 bases for J; bases not matched to a gene: 2. Germline CDR1 SGDLS, CDR2 YYNGEE. The source of the sample is a study of T cell responses to AZD1222 COVID-19 vaccine. Findings and caveats of the study: With dominance at 160-218 and 743-854, vaccine-associated CD4 TCRs spanned spike. The study reported that nearly half of spike-specific TCRs target unmutated variant regions. Females outnumbered males among donors, who were mostly white British; clonal diversity was possibly underestimated.

Produced via immunoSEQ multiplex PCR; TCRdb's table is partial and in-frame only. The profile covers 99,000 or so clones, with over 90% appearing a single time and 5% taken by the ten largest. The TCR comes from an adult in good health. This chain connects TRBV9 to TRBJ2-3; the match to TRBD2 covers 12 bases. The sample here was peripheral blood, taken on day 0 of AZD1222 vaccination. The CDR3 protein is CASSGLAGEDTQYF. The CDR3 bases are TGTGCCAGCAGCGGACTAGCGGGAGAGGATACGCAGTATTTT.